The 11 T cell receptor beta chains below all came from one sample that was sequenced in a study of regulatory T cells in long-lasting Graves disease. Sequencing libraries for TCR beta were prepared with iRepertoire HTBI primers and Arm-PCR of CDR3 regions. A single record per CDR3 protein comes from TCRdb applying MiXCR to the multiplex PCR reads. Of some 600,000 distinct CDR3 sequences detected, roughly 16% appear once; the ten largest clones hold approximately 12%. Specified time point: newly diagnosed GD, antithyroid drugs for less than 3 months. With RNA extracted from PBMCs as input, the TCR library was made. This sample was shared with a second study, whose subject was T cells in Graves' hyperthyroidism and ophthalmopathy.

This specimen was peripheral blood mononuclear cells (PBMCs), taken at new diagnosis, from a patient treated with antithyroid drugs. These receptors were taken from a man younger than 35 with Graves disease.

Remarks on this clonotype: With a much larger clone just one base away, this may be a read error. The genes are TRBV18 and TRBJ2-1, with D tentatively TRBD1 (5 bases). The CDR3 covers 17 residues. From germline, CDR1 is KGHSH and CDR2 LQKENI. The CDR3 DNA sequence: TGTGCCAGCTCACCACCTGGGGCGGCCTTCTCCTACAATGAGCAGTCCTTC. This translates into CASSPPGAAFSYNEQSF.

Remarks on this clonotype: A much more abundant neighbour one base away suggests this may be a read error. The gene calls are TRBV5-1 and TRBJ1-1; 8 bases map to TRBD1. CDR3 size: 14 residues. Germline CDR1 reads SGHRS; CDR2 reads YFSETQ. The DNA for the CDR3 is TGCGCCAACAGCCGAACGCAGGGGGCCACTGAAGCTTTCTTT. It specifies CANSRTQGATEAFF.

There are many counts of this clonotype. This chain connects TRBV12-3 or TRBV12-4 to TRBJ2-7; TRBD2 aligns across 7 bases. The CDR3 has 15 amino acids. The V gene end was trimmed by 5 bases and the J gene end by 1 base; junction bases not matched to a gene: 8. CDR3 loop: CASSPRGGGSYEQYF. CDR3 in DNA: TGTGCCAGCAGTCCACGCGGCGGGGGTTCCTACGAGCAGTACTTC.

This clonotype has just a few counts. The chain joins TRBV9 to TRBJ1-1; a weak D match, TRBD1 (6 bases). The CDR3 is 17 residues long. V was pared by 0 bases and J by 2 bases, with 17 bases between. Germline assignment: CDR1 SGDLS and CDR2 YYNGEE. The CDR3 protein is CASSVAGRGLSNTEAFF. The CDR3 DNA is TGTGCCAGCAGCGTAGCTGGCAGGGGCCTCTCTAACACTGAAGCTTTCTTT.

This clonotype was picked up many times. This rearrangement joins TRBV27 to TRBJ1-6, with D possibly being TRBD1 (6 bases). Germline CDR1 and CDR2: MNHEY and SMNVEV (reference sequence). This CDR3 comprises 14 residues. The ends were cut back, 10 bases at V and 10 bases at J, with 20 bases in the middle. The CDR3 is CATPVGGQRSPLHF. CDR3 nucleotides: TGTGCCACCCCCGTGGGGGGCCAACGATCACCCCTCCACTTT.

This clonotype has ten or more counts. The rearrangement joins TRBV30 to TRBJ1-1; maybe TRBD1 (6 bases). Germline V CDR1 and CDR2: GTSNPN, SVGIG (reference sequence). There are 15 residues in the CDR3. The V end lost 1 base, the J end lost 4 bases, and 16 bases lay between the germline ends. The CDR3 DNA sequence: TGTGCCTGGAGTGACGACCCAGGGGTGGTCACTGAAGCTTTCTTT. As protein: CAWSDDPGVVTEAFF.

There are a few counts of this clonotype. This chain links TRBV2 with TRBJ2-1, with 7 bases that match TRBD2. CDR3 length: 14 residues. After removal of 1 base from V and 10 bases from J, the junction contained 7 bases not matched to a gene. Per germline, CDR1 SNHLY and CDR2 FYNNEI. The CDR3 sequence: CASSEVGGVEEQFF. The CDR3 region has the DNA TGTGCCAGCAGTGAAGTGGGAGGGGTTGAGGAGCAGTTCTTC.

Only a few counts were recorded for this clonotype. J is TRBJ2-1 and V is TRBV29-1, with 9 bases matching TRBD1. CDR1 and CDR2 from the germline V gene are SQVTM and ANQGSEA. The CDR3 is made up of 14 amino acids. V lost 7 bases to trimming and J lost 7 bases; unmatched junction nucleotides: 11. CDR3 DNA sequence: TGCAGCGCCCTAGACAGGGGGAATCCTAATGAGCAGTTCTTC. Amino acids: CSALDRGNPNEQFF.

Details on this clonotype: A read error may explain this, as a much larger clone is one base away. The chain joins TRBV20-1 to TRBJ2-1, with 12 nucleotides matching TRBD2. There are 16 residues in the CDR3. Germline V CDR1 and CDR2: DFQATT, SNEGSKA (reference sequence). Trimming cost V 0 bases and J 4 bases; bases outside gene matches: 4. DNA for the CDR3: TGCAGTGCTAGAGACCCTAGCGGGAGGGGTTACAATGAGCAGTTCTTC. This translates into CSARDPSGRGYNEQFF.

In the case of this clonotype: This may be a read error, as it is one base from a much larger clone. This chain connects TRBV28 to TRBJ1-1; D unclear. The CDR3 has 15 residues. Germline CDR1 is MDHEN and CDR2 is SYDVKM. The DNA of the CDR3 is TGTGCCAACAGTTTTGGCTCCATACGAGACACTGAAGCTTTCTTT. It translates to CANSFGSIRDTEAFF.

At least ten counts were recorded for this clonotype. V usage is TRBV7-9 and J usage is TRBJ2-7; D possibly uses TRBD1 or TRBD2 (5 bases each). The CDR3 sequence is 16 residues long. CDR1 SEHNR and CDR2 FQNEAQ come from the germline V gene (reference sequence). The V and J ends lost 0 bases and 2 bases respectively, with 14 bases between them. CDR3 nucleotides: TGTGCCAGCAGCTTAGCGCCGGGACCAATCCCCTACGAGCAGTACTTC. This codes for CASSLAPGPIPYEQYF.